Presented here are 20 T cell receptor beta chains from one specimen sequenced in a study of CD8+ T cells in alopecia areata. The sequencing template was cDNA reverse transcribed from extracted RNA. Some clones are missing from TCRdb's copy, which holds only in-frame ones; the method was immunoSEQ multiplex PCR. The data show hundreds of thousands of clones, under 70% seen once. Sequences were derived from CD4+ T cells sorted from blood, sampled at week 0. The source is a human donor with alopecia areata.

On this clone: The sample has other DNA sequences that encode this CDR3 too. The chain links TRBV5-1 to TRBJ2-5, with a possible D match to TRBD1 (5 bases). This CDR3 contains 12 residues. Germline loops: CDR1 SGHRS, CDR2 YFSETQ. V lost 3 bases to trimming and J lost 4 bases, with 7 bases between them. The CDR3 sequence: CASSSQGETQYF. CDR3 nucleotide sequence: TGCGCCAGCAGCTCCCAGGGAGAGACCCAGTACTTC.

This chain uses TRBV7-2 with TRBJ2-3; possible D gene TRBD1, 6 bases. V was shortened by 2 bases and J by 1 base, with 10 bases between the two germline ends. Germline V gene lookup returns CDR1 SGHTA and CDR2 FQGNSA. This CDR3 has 15 residues. The CDR3: CASSLTTGRTDTQYF. The CDR3 nucleotides are TGTGCCAGCAGCTTAACGACAGGACGCACAGATACGCAGTATTTT. The variable domain in full, with the rest retrieved from reference TRBV7-2 and TRBJ2-3, is GAGVSQSPSNKVTEKGKDVELRCDPISGHTALYWYRQSLGQGLEFLIYFQGNSAPDKSGLPSDRFSAERTGGSVSTLTIQRTQQEDSAVYLCASSLTTGRTDTQYFGPGTRLTVL.

The chain joins TRBV6-5 to TRBJ2-5; possibly TRBD1 or TRBD2 for D (5 bases each). Trimming took off 2 bases at V and 5 bases at J, with 15 bases between the two ends. Germline V CDR1 and CDR2: MNHEY, SVGAGI. The CDR3 length is 15 residues. CDR3 sequence (DNA): TGTGCCAGCAGTTACGCCGGGGCCTATGGGGAGACCCAGTACTTC. Translating it yields CASSYAGAYGETQYF.

This chain uses TRBV20-1 with TRBJ1-2; D is unresolved. V lost 8 bases and J lost 6, with 10 bases in between. This CDR3 contains 10 residues. CDR1 is DFQATT, CDR2 SNEGSKA, per germline (reference sequence). CDR3: CSTRDDGYTF. CDR3 coding DNA: TGCAGTACCCGAGACGATGGCTACACCTTC.

The chain combines TRBV25-1 with TRBJ2-5; D possibly corresponds to TRBD1 (5 bases). The CDR3 runs 13 residues. V gave up 2 bases and J gave up 5 bases, with 9 bases separating them. The germline V gene encodes CDR1 MGHDK and CDR2 SYGVNS. The CDR3 bases are TGTGCCAGCAGTGAACAGGGCAAGGAGACCCAGTACTTC. It specifies CASSEQGKETQYF.

V usage is TRBV29-1 and J usage is TRBJ2-7; D may be TRBD2 (7 bases). The CDR3 is made up of 13 amino acids. V lost 7 bases, J lost 3 bases, and 16 bases lay in between. Germline CDR1 SQVTM, CDR2 ANQGSEA. This CDR3 reads CSAWAGANYEQYF. The CDR3 DNA reads as TGCAGCGCCTGGGCGGGGGCCAACTACGAGCAGTACTTC.

The V and J genes are TRBV7-9 and TRBJ2-7; possibly TRBD2 for D (6 bases). The CDR3 runs to 15 residues. With 0 bases removed from V and 2 bases from J, the gap between germline ends came to 11 bases. Per germline, CDR1 SEHNR and CDR2 FQNEAQ (reference sequence). The DNA of the CDR3 is TGTGCCAGCAGCTTAGCGGAGGGTCCAGCCTACGAGCAGTACTTC. Translation: CASSLAEGPAYEQYF.

The rearrangement uses TRBV4-2 and TRBJ2-1; maybe TRBD2 (5 bases). The CDR3 extends over 14 amino acids. Germline V gives CDR1 LGHNA, CDR2 YNFKEQ. V was shortened by 3 bases and J by 10 bases, with 16 bases between the two germline ends. The CDR3 sequence is CASSQGTREVEQFF. DNA of the CDR3: TGTGCCAGCAGCCAGGGTACACGGGAAGTAGAGCAGTTCTTC.

This chain links TRBV12-5 with TRBJ2-5; 7 bases line up with TRBD1. V lost 4 bases and J lost 2; bases outside the gene matches: 7. CDR3 length: 15 amino acids. Per the germline V gene, CDR1 is LGHNT and CDR2 is FRNRAP. The CDR3 region is CASGSTWDSQETQYF. The CDR3 DNA follows: TGTGCTAGTGGTTCGACCTGGGACAGTCAAGAGACCCAGTACTTC.

V and J are TRBV27 and TRBJ2-1, with TRBD2 matching 8 bases. CDR3 length: 15 amino acids. CDR1 and CDR2 (germline): MNHEY, SMNVEV (reference sequence). Unmatched junction bases numbered 6, after V lost 3 bases and J lost 5 bases. CDR3 protein: CASSFGGGIHNEQFF. As DNA, the CDR3 is TGTGCCAGCAGTTTCGGCGGGGGGATCCACAATGAGCAGTTCTTC.

V and J are TRBV29-1 and TRBJ2-1; 8 bases match TRBD1. CDR1 and CDR2 from the germline V gene are SQVTM and ANQGSEA. V trimming: 8 bases; J trimming: 9 bases; junction bases outside the gene matches: 15. This CDR3 has 14 amino acids. DNA of the CDR3: TGCAGCCTAGCCGCCGGGACAGGTAAACCTGAGCAGTTCTTC. It encodes CSLAAGTGKPEQFF.

This clone was observed many times. The chain has TRBV10-3 and TRBJ1-6; a possible D gene is TRBD1 (5 bases). The CDR3 covers 14 residues. Germline V CDR1 and CDR2: ENHRY, SYGVKD. Trimming left V 3 bases short and J 10 bases short, with 13 bases between. The CDR3 nucleotides are TGTGCCATCAGTGATGCGGGACCCGGCTCACCCCTCCACTTT. Translated, it gives CAISDAGPGSPLHF.

This clone has only a few counts. The rearrangement joins TRBV19 to TRBJ2-3; 8 bases match TRBD1. The germline V gene encodes CDR1 LNHDA and CDR2 SQIVND (reference sequence). The CDR3 length is 13 residues. V lost 11 bases, J lost 0 bases, and 4 bases stayed unmatched. The CDR3 DNA reads as TGTGCCCTGAGGGACAGGAGCACAGATACGCAGTATTTT. Translated, it gives CALRDRSTDTQYF.

The rearrangement links TRBV29-1 to TRBJ2-5; 8 bases agree with TRBD1. The V and J ends lost 5 bases and 2 bases, in that order; junction bases with no gene match: 4. The CDR3 consists of 13 residues. The germline V gene has CDR1 SQVTM and CDR2 ANQGSEA. CDR3 sequence: CSVSDRVQETQYF. Written as DNA, the CDR3 is TGCAGCGTTTCGGACAGGGTTCAAGAGACCCAGTACTTC. Supplemented by reference TRBV29-1 and TRBJ2-5, the full variable domain reads SAVISQKPSRDICQRGTSLTIQCQVDSQVTMMFWYRQQPGQSLTLIATANQGSEATYESGFVIDKFPISRPNLTFSTLTVSNMSPEDSSIYLCSVSDRVQETQYFGPGTRLLVL.

The chain uses TRBV7-2 and TRBJ1-1, with a weak D call TRBD1 (5 bases). The V end was cut by 6 bases, the J end by 0 bases, with 20 bases between. This CDR3 region has 17 residues. CDR1 and CDR2 (germline): SGHTA, FQGNSA. The CDR3 DNA sequence: TGTGCCAGCAGTCTCGGAACCGGGACGCAGGTGAACACTGAAGCTTTCTTT. Amino acid sequence: CASSLGTGTQVNTEAFF. Complete variable domain (other parts from reference TRBV7-2 and TRBJ1-1): GAGVSQSPSNKVTEKGKDVELRCDPISGHTALYWYRQSLGQGLEFLIYFQGNSAPDKSGLPSDRFSAERTGGSVSTLTIQRTQQEDSAVYLCASSLGTGTQVNTEAFFGQGTRLTVV.

This clone came up a few times. V gene TRBV10-3 combines with J gene TRBJ2-1; perhaps TRBD2 as D (6 bases). CDR3 length: 13 amino acids. Germline lookup yields CDR1 ENHRY and CDR2 SYGVKD. Trimming stripped 7 bases from V and 6 bases from J, with 13 bases between. CDR3 in amino acids: CAIKWQTSNEQFF. DNA for the CDR3: TGTGCCATCAAGTGGCAGACTAGCAATGAGCAGTTCTTC.

V and J are TRBV27 and TRBJ1-5; tentative D call: TRBD1 (5 bases). The germline gives CDR1 MNHEY, CDR2 SMNVEV (reference sequence). V shed 5 bases and J shed 1 base, with 9 bases lying between them. The CDR3 has 14 amino acids. The CDR3 reads CASSTRASNQPQHF. CDR3 DNA: TGTGCCAGCAGTACCAGGGCGAGCAATCAGCCCCAGCATTTT.

CDR3 protein: CASSPLRGRDTGELFF. The CDR3 region has the DNA TGTGCCAGCAGCCCGTTAAGGGGGCGTGACACCGGGGAGCTGTTTTTT. The chain is built from TRBV27 and TRBJ2-2; TRBD1 aligns across 7 bases. The CDR3 length is 16 residues. Trimming at V came to 6 bases and at J to 3 bases, leaving 10 bases not matched to a gene. CDR1 is MNHEY, CDR2 SMNVEV, per germline (reference sequence).

In its sample, this clone is medium-sized. The chain recombines TRBV9 with TRBJ2-3; unclear D gene. This CDR3 has 13 residues. V gave up 0 bases and J gave up 7 bases, with 9 bases separating them. In germline, CDR1 is SGDLS, CDR2 YYNGEE. The CDR3 DNA is TGTGCCAGCAGCGTAGCGTCCGGTCATACGCAGTATTTT. This gives the protein CASSVASGHTQYF.

The chain joins TRBV29-1 to TRBJ1-2; D is perhaps TRBD1 (6 bases). This CDR3 has 12 residues. The germline CDR1 and CDR2 sequences are SQVTM and ANQGSEA. Trimming removed 3 bases from V and 3 bases from J, with 8 bases in between. Here the CDR3 DNA reads TGCAGCGTTGAGGGGGGCGACTATGGCTACACCTTC. Its translation: CSVEGGDYGYTF.